A selection of T cell receptor beta chains follows, all from one sample in a study of blood T cell repertoires in COVID-19. The method was immunoSEQ multiplex PCR; TCRdb's version includes in-frame clones alone and lacks a portion of them. Of roughly 230,000 clones listed, around nine tenths are singletons. Material for sequencing was PBMCs or T cells enriched from blood (not recorded which). The receptors derive from a woman aged 25 to 39 with acute COVID-19. The CDR3 runs from the conserved cysteine through the conserved F or W. D genes are given only for firm matches. Size is stated for part of the rows, as once, few or many counts, or as a class when the clone is expanded.

clone_size,d_call,v_call,j_call,cdr3_aa,cdr3_nt
-,-,TRBV11-2,TRBJ1-5,CASSPTGDNQPQHF,TGTGCCAGCAGCCCCACGGGAGACAATCAGCCCCAGCATTTT
-,-,TRBV12-5,TRBJ1-6,CASGGDSPAANSPLHF,TGTGCTAGTGGTGGTGACAGTCCCGCGGCGAATTCACCCCTCCACTTT
few,TRBD2,TRBV5-1,TRBJ2-5,CASSVGTSGEQETQYF,TGCGCCAGCAGCGTCGGGACTAGCGGGGAACAAGAGACCCAGTACTTC
-,-,TRBV7-8,TRBJ2-7,CASSLGAVDEQYF,TGTGCCAGCAGCTTAGGGGCAGTGGACGAGCAGTACTTC
once,-,TRBV4-1,TRBJ1-5,CASSPQPDWSNQPQHF,TGCGCCAGCAGCCCGCAGCCGGACTGGAGCAATCAGCCCCAGCATTTT
-,-,TRBV7-3,TRBJ2-1,CASSRITGSSYNEQFF,TGTGCCAGCAGCCGAATTACAGGGTCCTCCTACAATGAGCAGTTCTTC
once,TRBD1,TRBV5-5,TRBJ2-7,CASSLIGTGGAYEQYF,TGTGCCAGCAGCTTGATTGGGACAGGGGGCGCGTACGAGCAGTACTTC
-,TRBD1,TRBV2,TRBJ2-7,CASTSLRGEQYF,TGTGCCAGCACCTCTCTCAGGGGGGAGCAGTACTTC
-,-,TRBV5-1,TRBJ1-2,CASSDGQPGNGYTF,TGCGCCAGCAGCGACGGACAGCCGGGCAATGGCTACACCTTC
-,-,TRBV9,TRBJ2-5,CASSVVAGRGETQYF,TGTGCCAGCAGCGTAGTGGCCGGGCGGGGAGAGACCCAGTACTTC
-,TRBD1,TRBV6-2/TRBV6-3,TRBJ1-2,CASSLHPGQGYGYTF,TGTGCCAGCAGTCTACATCCGGGACAGGGCTATGGCTACACCTTC
-,-,TRBV27,TRBJ2-1,CASTSGFNEQFF,TGTGCCAGCACGTCAGGGTTCAATGAGCAGTTCTTC
-,-,TRBV10-1,TRBJ2-1,CAIRQLSSYNEQFF,TGCGCCATCCGACAGTTAAGCTCCTACAATGAGCAGTTCTTC
-,-,TRBV7-2,TRBJ2-3,CASSSQGGGLGDTQYF,TGTGCCAGCAGCTCCCAAGGAGGGGGCCTGGGAGATACGCAGTATTTT
once,-,TRBV10-3,TRBJ1-2,CAISETVLVYGYTF,TGTGCCATCAGCGAGACAGTTTTAGTCTATGGCTACACCTTC
-,-,TRBV7-2,TRBJ1-4,CASSSRQEREKLFF,TGTGCCAGCAGCTCCCGACAAGAACGGGAAAAACTGTTTTTT